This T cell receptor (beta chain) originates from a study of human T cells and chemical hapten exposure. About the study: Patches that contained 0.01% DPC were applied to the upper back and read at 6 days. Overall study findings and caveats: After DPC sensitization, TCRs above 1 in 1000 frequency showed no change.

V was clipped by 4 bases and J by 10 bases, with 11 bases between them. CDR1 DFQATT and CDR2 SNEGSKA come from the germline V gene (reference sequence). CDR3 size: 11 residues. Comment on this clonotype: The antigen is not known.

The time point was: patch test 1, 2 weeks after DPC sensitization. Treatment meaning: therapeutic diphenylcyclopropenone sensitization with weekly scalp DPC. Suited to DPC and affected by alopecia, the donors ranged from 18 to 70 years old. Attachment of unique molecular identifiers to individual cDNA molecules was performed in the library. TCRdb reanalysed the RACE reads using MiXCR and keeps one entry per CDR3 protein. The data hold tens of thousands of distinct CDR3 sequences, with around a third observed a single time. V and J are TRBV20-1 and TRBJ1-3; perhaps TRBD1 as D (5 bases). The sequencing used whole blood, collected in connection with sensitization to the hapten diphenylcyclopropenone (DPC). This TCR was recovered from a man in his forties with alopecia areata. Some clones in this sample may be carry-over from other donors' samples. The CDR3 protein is CSATDKGTIYF. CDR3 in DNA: TGCAGTGCTACGGACAAGGGGACCATATATTTT.